The 9 T cell receptor beta chains below come from one sample, sequenced in a study of immune evolution from preneoplasia to lung adenocarcinoma. Sequencing was performed with immunoSEQ multiplex PCR; in TCRdb, only in-frame clones are kept and a portion is missing. The sample has some 3,900 clones, 75% to 85% seen once; the top ten hold less than 15%. The sample comprised FFPE lung adenocarcinoma in situ tissue. These receptor sequences come from a person aged 55-85 years with lung adenocarcinoma.

This chain's CDR3 is CASSSRRDTSNQPQHF. CDR3 DNA sequence: TGTGCCAGCAGCTCTAGGCGGGACACAAGCAATCAGCCCCAGCATTTT. The V and J genes are TRBV7-8 and TRBJ1-5; D might be TRBD1 (6 bases). With 4 bases removed from V and 1 base from J, the gap between germline ends came to 14 bases. Germline V gene lookup returns CDR1 SGHVS and CDR2 FQNEAQ. The CDR3 is made up of 16 amino acids.

The chain combines TRBV6-1 with TRBJ2-5, with D possibly matching TRBD2 (6 bases). V lost 5 bases, J lost 2 bases, and 15 bases lay in between. There are 15 residues in the CDR3. Germline CDR1 MNHNS, CDR2 SASEGT. CDR3 region: CASSLQIAEQETQYF. CDR3 nucleotide sequence: TGTGCCAGCAGTCTTCAGATAGCGGAACAAGAGACCCAGTACTTC.

Remarks on this clone: Compared with germline, one end of the junction differs, possibly owing to a read error. The CDR3 is CASSFDLTGGTEVFF. In nucleotides, the CDR3 is TGTGCCAGCAGCTTCGATCTAACAGGGGGAACTGAAGTTTTCTTT. The V call is TRBV13, the J call TRBJ1-1, with 8 bases matching TRBD1. From germline, CDR1 is PRHDT and CDR2 FYEKMQ (reference sequence). The CDR3 totals 15 residues.

This chain uses TRBV27 with TRBJ2-5, with D perhaps assigned TRBD1 or TRBD2 (6 bases each). CDR1 and CDR2 from the germline V gene are MNHEY and SMNVEV (reference sequence). V dropped 1 base and J dropped 2 bases, with 11 bases sitting between them. The CDR3 consists of 15 residues. Here the CDR3 reads CASSLLGGKQETQYF. CDR3 coding DNA: TGTGCCAGCAGTTTATTGGGGGGCAAACAAGAGACCCAGTACTTC.

This chain joins TRBV6-5 and TRBJ2-7; 9 nucleotides line up with TRBD1. CDR1 and CDR2 from the germline V gene are MNHEY and SVGAGI. CDR3 length: 14 amino acids. V was clipped by 2 bases and J by 3 bases; unmatched bases: 2. CDR3 DNA sequence: TGTGCCAGCAGTTACGGGACAGGGCACTACGAGCAGTACTTC. The encoded protein is CASSYGTGHYEQYF.

This chain links TRBV28 with TRBJ2-5, with D possibly being TRBD1 (6 bases). V was trimmed by 6 bases and J by 7 bases, leaving 18 bases between them. Looked up from germline, CDR1 is MDHEN and CDR2 is SYDVKM. The CDR3 loop spans 14 amino acids. The CDR3 loop reads CASREQGRSGTQYF. The DNA for the CDR3 is TGTGCCAGCAGGGAACAGGGTCGTTCAGGGACCCAGTACTTC.

This chain joins TRBV5-1 and TRBJ2-5; no definite D call. This CDR3 contains 13 residues. V was pared by 0 bases and J by 4 bases, with 7 bases between. Germline lookup yields CDR1 SGHRS and CDR2 YFSETQ. CDR3 DNA: TGCGCCAGCAGCTTGGGATGGGGAGAGACCCAGTACTTC. Amino acid sequence: CASSLGWGETQYF. The whole variable domain, filled in from reference TRBV5-1 and TRBJ2-5, reads KAGVTQTPRYLIKTRGQQVTLSCSPISGHRSVSWYQQTPGQGLQFLFEYFSETQRNKGNFPGRFSGRQFSNSRSEMNVSTLELGDSALYLCASSLGWGETQYFGPGTRLLVL.

This chain joins TRBV6-1 and TRBJ2-4; D may be TRBD1 (5 bases). The germline V gene encodes CDR1 MNHNS and CDR2 SASEGT. CDR3 size: 15 residues. V was cut by 6 bases and J by 9 bases, with 21 bases left in between. As DNA, the CDR3 is TGTGCCAGCAGCCCCCTGATGGGGCCCCAGGGCATTCAGTACTTC. Its translation: CASSPLMGPQGIQYF.

The chain is built from TRBV11-3 and TRBJ2-3, with D perhaps matching TRBD1 or TRBD2 (6 bases each). The germline gives CDR1 SGHNT, CDR2 YENEEA. Between the trimmed V and J ends, which lost 5 bases and 3 bases, there was a span of 15 bases. This CDR3 spans 15 amino acids. The DNA of the CDR3 is TGTGCCAGCAGCGGGGGGCCGGGGGAGACAGATACGCAGTATTTT. Its translation is CASSGGPGETDTQYF. The full variable domain, rest sourced from reference TRBV11-3 and TRBJ2-3, is EAGVVQSPRYKIIEKKQPVAFWCNPISGHNTLYWYLQNLGQGPELLIRYENEEAVDDSQLPKDRFSAERLKGVDSTLKIQPAELGDSAVYLCASSGGPGETDTQYFGPGTRLTVL.